This T cell receptor beta chain was profiled in a study of memory B cells and T cells in multiple sclerosis. With regard to this clone: The antigen is unknown.

Sequencing used immunoSEQ multiplex PCR; TCRdb keeps in-frame clones, though not all of them. Here the sample spans about 32,000 clones, roughly 88% being singletons. Stimulus-free culture yielded autoproliferating CFSE-dim and non-proliferating CFSE-high T cells, each sequenced separately. Pooled replicate wells came from about 50 million CFSE-labeled PBMCs cultured 7 days without stimulus. PBMCs were labeled with around 0.52 uM CFSE and cultured without exogenous stimuli. The sequenced sample consisted of PBMCs from blood kept in culture. The sequence was collected from a human donor with multiple sclerosis.

In nucleotides, the CDR3 is TGTGCCAGCAGCTTAGTAGCCCCGGGAGGAGGAAACACCATATATTTT. Protein sequence: CASSLVAPGGGNTIYF. The V call is TRBV7-9, the J call TRBJ1-3, with D unresolved. V was cut by 1 base and J by 4 bases, with 14 bases left in between. This CDR3 has 16 residues. Looked up from germline, CDR1 is SEHNR and CDR2 is FQNEAQ (reference sequence).